The next 9 T cell receptor beta chains were all read from a single sample in a study of Ad26.COV2.S vaccination and SARS-CoV-2 variants. Sequenced by immunoSEQ multiplex PCR; TCRdb stores in-frame clones only, minus some. The sample holds roughly 420,000 clones, 85% to 90% seen once. Treatment here: approximately 18 received Ad26.COV2.S at low or high dose, single or two shots; roughly five received placebo; per-sample allocation not given. Collection of samples fell on day 63 after the first vaccine or placebo injection. The source material was peripheral blood, sampled in a trial of Ad26.COV2.S vaccine versus placebo. Receptors were obtained from a person aged 18-60 years who received the Ad26.COV2.S COVID-19 vaccine or a placebo.

J is TRBJ1-1 and V is TRBV11-1; possibly TRBD1 for D (5 bases). V lost 0 bases to trimming and J lost 1 base, with 9 bases between them. Germline values: CDR1 SGHAT, CDR2 FQDESV (reference sequence). CDR3 length equals 15 residues. Written as DNA, the CDR3 is TGTGCCAGCAGCTTAGCGAACAGGCAGAACACTGAAGCTTTCTTT. It encodes CASSLANRQNTEAFF.

J is TRBJ2-1 and V is TRBV5-5; D is ambiguous. The CDR3 consists of 14 residues. Trimming cost V 4 bases and J 7 bases, with 15 bases left between them. Germline CDR1 and CDR2: SGHKS and YYEKEE (reference sequence). The CDR3 spells CASSLGFFNNEQFF. Here the CDR3 DNA reads TGTGCCAGCAGCCTCGGGTTTTTCAATAATGAGCAGTTCTTC.

The chain carries TRBV7-3 and TRBJ1-2, with 10 positions matching TRBD1. This CDR3 comprises 16 residues. V was clipped by 4 bases and J by 8 bases; unmatched bases: 13. Looked up from germline, CDR1 is SGHTA and CDR2 is FQGTGA. CDR3 in DNA: TGTGCCAGCAGCTATGGGGGACAGGGGACCGCCGCGGGCTACACCTTC. Translation: CASSYGGQGTAAGYTF.

J is TRBJ1-1 and V is TRBV12-5; D ambiguous. The CDR3 has 16 residues. Germline V gene data show CDR1 as LGHNT and CDR2 as FRNRAP. Trimming stripped 1 base from V and 1 base from J, with 13 bases between. The DNA for the CDR3 is TGTGCTAGTGGTTTGGCCTCGGCGAAAAGGAACACTGAAGCTTTCTTT. The encoded protein is CASGLASAKRNTEAFF.

The chain employs TRBV27 and TRBJ2-3; the D gene is possibly TRBD1 (7 bases). The CDR3 is made up of 16 amino acids. CDR1 and CDR2 from the germline V gene are MNHEY and SMNVEV (reference sequence). Trimming pared 3 bases from V and 3 bases from J, leaving 16 bases between. The CDR3 DNA reads as TGTGCCAGCAGTTTGCTAGCGACAGGGCGAACAGATACGCAGTATTTT. It is translated as CASSLLATGRTDTQYF.

This chain joins TRBV9 and TRBJ2-3; a weak D match, TRBD1 (6 bases). CDR3 length: 14 residues. CDR1 is SGDLS, CDR2 YYNGEE, per germline. Trimming removed 1 base at V and 4 bases at J, with 10 bases between. As DNA, the CDR3 is TGTGCCAGCAGCGTATCAACAGGGTCAGATACGCAGTATTTT. Residues: CASSVSTGSDTQYF. The entire variable domain, with the rest obtained from reference TRBV9 and TRBJ2-3, is as follows: DSGVTQTPKHLITATGQRVTLRCSPRSGDLSVYWYQQSLDQGLQFLIQYYNGEERAKGNILERFSAQQFPDLHSELNLSSLELGDSALYFCASSVSTGSDTQYFGPGTRLTVL.

The chain links TRBV18 to TRBJ2-5, with 8 bases fitting TRBD1. The CDR3 has 15 amino acids. Germline V gene lookup returns CDR1 KGHSH and CDR2 LQKENI. J lost 2 bases, V lost 6 bases, and 8 bases had no gene match. The CDR3 protein is CASSTLRDRQETQYF. The DNA for the CDR3 is TGTGCCAGCTCCACCCTCCGGGACAGGCAAGAGACCCAGTACTTC.

This clone has more than one count but fewer than ten. This chain joins TRBV9 and TRBJ1-5; no firm D call. The germline V gene encodes CDR1 SGDLS and CDR2 YYNGEE. V was clipped by 4 bases and J by 0 bases, with 11 bases between them. The CDR3 has 15 amino acids. The CDR3 protein is CASSPSGNSNQPQHF. The DNA of the CDR3 is TGTGCCAGCAGCCCCTCGGGGAATAGCAATCAGCCCCAGCATTTT.

This clone has a handful of counts. V is TRBV7-9 and J is TRBJ2-1; 13 bases match TRBD2. The length of the CDR3 is 19 residues. The germline V gene has CDR1 SEHNR and CDR2 FQNEAQ (reference sequence). After removal of 4 bases from V and 4 bases from J, the junction contained 13 bases not matched to a gene. Here the CDR3 DNA reads TGTGCCAGCAGCTCGCGATTACTAGCGGGAGGGCCGAAGTACAATGAGCAGTTCTTC. It is translated as CASSSRLLAGGPKYNEQFF.